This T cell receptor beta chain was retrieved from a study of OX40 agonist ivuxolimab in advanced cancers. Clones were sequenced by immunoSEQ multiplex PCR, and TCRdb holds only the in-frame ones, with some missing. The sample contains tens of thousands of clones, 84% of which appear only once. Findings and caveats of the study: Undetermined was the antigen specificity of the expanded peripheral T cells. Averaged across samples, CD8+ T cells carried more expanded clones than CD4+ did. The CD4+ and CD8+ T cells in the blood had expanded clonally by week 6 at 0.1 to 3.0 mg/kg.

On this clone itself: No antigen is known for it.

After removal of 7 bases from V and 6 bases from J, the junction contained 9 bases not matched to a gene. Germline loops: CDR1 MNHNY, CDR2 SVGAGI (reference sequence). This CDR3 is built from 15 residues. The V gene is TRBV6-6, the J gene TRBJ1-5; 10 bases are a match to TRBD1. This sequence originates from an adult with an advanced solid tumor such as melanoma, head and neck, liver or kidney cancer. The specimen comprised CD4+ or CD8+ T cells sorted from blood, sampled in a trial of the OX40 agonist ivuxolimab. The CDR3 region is CASIRDRGLGQPQHF. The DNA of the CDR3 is TGTGCCAGCATTAGGGACAGGGGATTAGGTCAGCCCCAGCATTTT.